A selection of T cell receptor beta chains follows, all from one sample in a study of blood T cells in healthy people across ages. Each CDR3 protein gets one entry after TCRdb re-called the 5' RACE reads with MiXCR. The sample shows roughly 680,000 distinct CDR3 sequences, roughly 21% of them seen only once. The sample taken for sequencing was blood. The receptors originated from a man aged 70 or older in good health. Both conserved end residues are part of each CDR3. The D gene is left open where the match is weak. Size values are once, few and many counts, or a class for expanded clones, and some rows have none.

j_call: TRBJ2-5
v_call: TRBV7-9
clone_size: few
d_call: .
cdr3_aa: CASSLDGPYF
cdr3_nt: TGTGCCAGCAGCTTGGATGGGCCTTACTTC

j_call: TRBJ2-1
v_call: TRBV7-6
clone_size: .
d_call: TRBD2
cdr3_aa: CASPLSRKLVASGINEQFF
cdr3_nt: TGTGCCAGCCCCCTCAGCAGGAAACTGGTGGCTAGCGGGATAAATGAGCAGTTCTTC

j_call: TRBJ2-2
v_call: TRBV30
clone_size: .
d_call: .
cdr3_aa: CACFKGINTGELFF
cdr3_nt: TGTGCCTGTTTTAAGGGTATTAACACCGGGGAGCTGTTTTTT

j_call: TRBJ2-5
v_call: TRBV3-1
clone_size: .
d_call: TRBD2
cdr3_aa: CASSQDKGPSGTQYF
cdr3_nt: TGTGCCAGCAGCCAAGATAAGGGGCCTAGCGGGACCCAGTACTTC

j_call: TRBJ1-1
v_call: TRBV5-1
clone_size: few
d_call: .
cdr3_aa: CASSSGTKNTEAFF
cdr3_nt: TGCGCCAGCAGCTCTGGGACAAAGAACACTGAAGCTTTCTTT

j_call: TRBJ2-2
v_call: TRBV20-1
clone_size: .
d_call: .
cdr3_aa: CSAIFVQGSGEPFF
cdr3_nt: TGCAGTGCTATATTCGTACAGGGTTCCGGGGAGCCGTTTTTT

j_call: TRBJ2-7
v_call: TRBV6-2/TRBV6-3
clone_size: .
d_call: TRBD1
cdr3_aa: CASSYGTDSYEQYF
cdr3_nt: TGTGCCAGCAGTTACGGGACAGACTCCTACGAGCAGTACTTC

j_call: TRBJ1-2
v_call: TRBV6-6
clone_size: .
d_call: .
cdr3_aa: CASSPDGVRGYTF
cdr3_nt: TGTGCCAGCAGCCCGGACGGGGTGAGAGGCTACACCTTC

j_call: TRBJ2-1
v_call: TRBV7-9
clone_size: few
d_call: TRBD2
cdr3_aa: CASSPGTSGSSVSNEQFF
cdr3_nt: TGTGCCAGCAGCCCGGGGACTAGCGGGAGTTCCGTGTCCAATGAGCAGTTCTTC

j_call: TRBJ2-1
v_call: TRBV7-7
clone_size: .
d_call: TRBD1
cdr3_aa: CASSLGGPYDEQFF
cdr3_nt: TGTGCTAGCAGCTTAGGGGGCCCTTACGATGAGCAGTTCTTC

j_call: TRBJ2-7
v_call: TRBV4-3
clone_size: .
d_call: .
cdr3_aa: CASSQEQGAHEQYF
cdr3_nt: TGCGCCAGCAGCCAAGAGCAAGGAGCGCACGAGCAGTACTTC

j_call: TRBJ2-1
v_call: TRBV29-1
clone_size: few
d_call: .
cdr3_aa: CSVEGGGGLYNEQFF
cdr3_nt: TGCAGCGTTGAAGGGGGAGGGGGTCTCTACAATGAGCAGTTCTTC

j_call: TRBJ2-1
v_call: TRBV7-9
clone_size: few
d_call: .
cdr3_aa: CASTSGLTKSSDEQFF
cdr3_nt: TGTGCCAGCACCTCGGGGCTAACGAAGAGTAGTGATGAGCAGTTCTTC

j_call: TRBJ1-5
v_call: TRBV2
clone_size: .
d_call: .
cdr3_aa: CASSESRGRNQPLHF
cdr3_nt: TGTGCCAGCAGTGAAAGTAGGGGACGCAATCAGCCCCTGCATTTT

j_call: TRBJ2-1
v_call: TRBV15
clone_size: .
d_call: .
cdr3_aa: CATSRDRAPEGSYNEQFF
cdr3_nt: TGTGCCACCAGCAGAGATCGGGCACCGGAGGGCTCCTACAATGAGCAGTTCTTC

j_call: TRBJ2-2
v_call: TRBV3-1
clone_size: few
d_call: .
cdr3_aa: CASSRLKSGTGELFF
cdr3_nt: TGTGCCAGCAGCCGCCTAAAGTCGGGCACCGGGGAGCTGTTTTTT